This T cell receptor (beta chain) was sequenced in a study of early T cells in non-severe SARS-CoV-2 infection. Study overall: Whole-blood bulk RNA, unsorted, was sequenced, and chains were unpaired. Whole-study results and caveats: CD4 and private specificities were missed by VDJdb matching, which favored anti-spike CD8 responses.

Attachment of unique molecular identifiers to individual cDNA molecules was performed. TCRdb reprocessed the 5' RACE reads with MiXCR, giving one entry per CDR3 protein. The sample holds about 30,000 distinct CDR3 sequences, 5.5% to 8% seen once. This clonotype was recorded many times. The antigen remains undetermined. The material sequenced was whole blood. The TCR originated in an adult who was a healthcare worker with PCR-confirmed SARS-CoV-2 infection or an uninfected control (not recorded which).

The DNA for the CDR3 is TGTGCCAGCAGCACTGATCGCCGGCCCCAGCATTTT. It yields the protein CASSTDRRPQHF. The chain employs TRBV28 and TRBJ1-5; D remains unclear. The CDR3 extends over 12 amino acids. Trimming cost V 6 bases and J 9 bases, with 12 bases left between them. The germline V gene has CDR1 MDHEN and CDR2 SYDVKM.